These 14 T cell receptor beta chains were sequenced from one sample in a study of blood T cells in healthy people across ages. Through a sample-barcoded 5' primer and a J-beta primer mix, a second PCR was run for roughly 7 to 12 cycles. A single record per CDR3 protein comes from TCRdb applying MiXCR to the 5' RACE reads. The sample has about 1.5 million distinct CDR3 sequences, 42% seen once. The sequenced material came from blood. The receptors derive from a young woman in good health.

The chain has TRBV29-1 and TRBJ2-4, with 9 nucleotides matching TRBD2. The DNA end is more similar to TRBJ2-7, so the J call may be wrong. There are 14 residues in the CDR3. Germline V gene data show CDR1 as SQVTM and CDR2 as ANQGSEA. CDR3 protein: CSVTRSGSTYEQYF. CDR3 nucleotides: TGCAGCGTGACCCGTAGCGGGAGCACCTACGAGCAGTACTTC.

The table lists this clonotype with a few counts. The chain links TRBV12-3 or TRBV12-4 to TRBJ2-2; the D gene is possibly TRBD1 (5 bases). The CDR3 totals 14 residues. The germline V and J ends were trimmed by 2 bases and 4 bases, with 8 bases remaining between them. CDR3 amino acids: CASSLSRVTGELFF. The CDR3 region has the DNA TGTGCCAGCAGTTTATCCAGGGTCACCGGGGAGCTGTTTTTT.

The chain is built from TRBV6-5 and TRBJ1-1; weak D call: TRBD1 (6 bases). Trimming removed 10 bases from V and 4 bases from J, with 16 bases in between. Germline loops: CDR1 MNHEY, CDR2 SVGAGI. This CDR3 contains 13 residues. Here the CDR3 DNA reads TGTGCCAAACAGGGCTTGGAGGCCACTGAAGCTTTCTTT. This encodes CAKQGLEATEAFF.

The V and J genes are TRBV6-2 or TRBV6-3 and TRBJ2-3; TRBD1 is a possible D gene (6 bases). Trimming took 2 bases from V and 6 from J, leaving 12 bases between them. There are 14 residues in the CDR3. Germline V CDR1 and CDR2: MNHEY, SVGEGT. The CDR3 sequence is CASSYRGHGDTQYF. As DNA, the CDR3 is TGTGCCAGCAGTTACCGGGGACATGGCGATACGCAGTATTTT.

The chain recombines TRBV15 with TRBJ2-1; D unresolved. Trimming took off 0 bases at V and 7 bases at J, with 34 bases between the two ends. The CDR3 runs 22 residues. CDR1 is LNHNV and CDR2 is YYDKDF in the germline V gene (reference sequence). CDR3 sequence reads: CATSRDVGRNSWGMEGWNEQFF. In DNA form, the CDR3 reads TGTGCCACCAGCAGAGATGTAGGAAGGAACAGCTGGGGAATGGAAGGTTGGAATGAGCAGTTCTTC.

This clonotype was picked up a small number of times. The CDR3 loop reads CASSESSFGYGYTF. The CDR3 bases are TGTGCCAGCAGTGAATCATCATTTGGCTATGGCTACACCTTC. The chain employs TRBV25-1 and TRBJ1-2; D remains unclear. The CDR3 spans 14 residues. V was shortened by 1 base and J by 4 bases, with 10 bases between the two germline ends. The V gene's germline CDR1 is MGHDK and CDR2 SYGVNS.

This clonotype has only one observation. This CDR3 reads CASSLRQGLINEQYF. Written as DNA, the CDR3 is TGTGCCAGCAGCTTACGACAGGGCCTTATCAACGAGCAGTACTTC. The chain recombines TRBV7-2 with TRBJ2-4; 7 positions agree with TRBD1. The last part of the DNA fits TRBJ2-7 better; the J call may be wrong. This CDR3 is built from 15 residues. CDR1 is SGHTA, CDR2 FQGNSA, per germline.

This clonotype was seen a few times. As DNA, the CDR3 is TGTGCCAGCAGTTCCGGACAGGGTTGGAGACCGGGCAATCAGCCCCAGCATTTT. Residues: CASSSGQGWRPGNQPQHF. V is TRBV27 and J is TRBJ1-5, with 8 positions matching TRBD1. The CDR3 consists of 18 residues. CDR1 is MNHEY and CDR2 is SMNVEV in the germline V gene (reference sequence). V trimming: 4 bases; J trimming: 2 bases; junction bases outside the gene matches: 13.

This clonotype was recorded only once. CDR3 bases: TGTGCCAGCAGTGCCTCGACAGGGGTTCCCTACGAGCAGTACTTC. Its translation is CASSASTGVPYEQYF. The chain carries TRBV2 and TRBJ2-7; 8 nucleotides line up with TRBD1. This CDR3 contains 15 residues. Germline V gives CDR1 SNHLY, CDR2 FYNNEI. Losses at the gene ends were 4 bases for V and 2 bases for J; bases not matched to a gene: 7.

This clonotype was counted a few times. CDR3 region: CASSPFGPSYNEQYF. Written as DNA, the CDR3 is TGTGCCAGCAGTCCCTTCGGTCCCTCCTACAATGAGCAGTACTTC. The genes are TRBV12-3 or TRBV12-4 and TRBJ2-1; unclear D gene. Gene TRBJ2-7 matches the end of the DNA better, so the J call may be wrong. This CDR3 has 15 amino acids.

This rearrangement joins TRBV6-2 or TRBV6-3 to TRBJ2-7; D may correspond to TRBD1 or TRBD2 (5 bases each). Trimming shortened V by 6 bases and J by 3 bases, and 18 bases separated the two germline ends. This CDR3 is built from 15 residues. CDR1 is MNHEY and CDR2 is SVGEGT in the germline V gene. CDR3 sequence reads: CASSPRRDRSYEQYF. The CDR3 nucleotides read TGTGCCAGCAGCCCACGCCGGGACCGCAGCTACGAGCAGTACTTC.

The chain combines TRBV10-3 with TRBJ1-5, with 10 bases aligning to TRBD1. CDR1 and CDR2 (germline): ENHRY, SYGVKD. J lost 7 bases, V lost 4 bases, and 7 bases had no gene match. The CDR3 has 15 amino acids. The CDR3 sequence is CAISVGQGEGQPQHF. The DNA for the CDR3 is TGTGCCATCAGTGTTGGACAGGGGGAAGGCCAGCCCCAGCATTTT.

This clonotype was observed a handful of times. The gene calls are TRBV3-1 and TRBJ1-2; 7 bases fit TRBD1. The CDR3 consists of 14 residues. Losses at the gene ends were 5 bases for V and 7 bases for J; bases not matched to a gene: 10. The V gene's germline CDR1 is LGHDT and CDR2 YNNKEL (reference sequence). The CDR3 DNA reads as TGTGCCAGCAGCTCAGACAGGGTTGGATTTGGCTACACCTTC. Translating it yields CASSSDRVGFGYTF.

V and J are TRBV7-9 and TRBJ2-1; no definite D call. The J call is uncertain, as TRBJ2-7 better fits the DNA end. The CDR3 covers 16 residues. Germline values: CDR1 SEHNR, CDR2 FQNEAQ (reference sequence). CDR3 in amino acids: CASSTTRPSSYNEQYF. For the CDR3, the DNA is TGTGCCAGCAGCACCACAAGGCCCAGCTCCTACAATGAGCAGTACTTC.